This TCR beta chain was documented in a study of cytomegalovirus exposure and HLA in healthy donors (dated by TCRdb to about 2017). Looking at the study overall: According to an earlier analysis of a few hundred of the donors, about 190 million T cells yielded roughly 110 million unique TCR beta sequences and about 300 Gb of sequence data. An early release that covered about 600 HLA-typed donors contained around 330 gigabases of sequencing data and around 80 million unique TCR sequences. Of the roughly 400 genotyped donors, about 80% fell in the genetic ancestry cluster associated with self-reported Caucasian donors. The study aimed to test whether cataloging public T cell receptors could reveal signatures of past pathogen exposure. The study used immunosequencing to profile the T cell repertoires of 600 to 850 subjects and linked those repertoires to cytomegalovirus serostatus. Along with the roughly 670-subject first cohort, a separate validation cohort of about 110 different subjects was used. High-throughput TCR immunosequencing, statistical association of individual TCRs with disease status, and machine learning were combined to predict cytomegalovirus infection status. A later analysis re-examined previously published TCR beta repertoires from more than 600 donors and added high-resolution HLA genotyping to investigate patterns of TCR occurrence. Rather than using new phenotypic data, the later analysis identified candidate immune exposures from TCR beta sequences and from how often those sequences occurred across donors. An earlier analysis of around 640 of the donors used high-throughput TCR beta sequencing to judge whether each TCR beta V gene segment behaved as functional or pseudogenic. Donor age, sex, ethnicity and CMV serostatus were collected together with the repertoire data. Genome-wide SNP genotypes for about 65% of the roughly 670 donors were used in a later genetic analysis, which treated that subset as a discovery cohort. Every repertoire in the discovery cohort had been generated on one and the same sequencing platform. Class I and class II HLA loci were covered by the typing at four-digit resolution. The number of donors typed differed by locus, with roughly 620-630 for A, B, C, DRB1 and DQB1, around 560 for DQA1, 600 to 610 for DPA1, and 472 for DPB1. Several DR-DQ haplotypes were handled as single units for association and clustering because linkage in the cohort was strong. On average, roughly 240,000 unique TCR beta nucleotide sequences were sequenced per donor among a few hundred genotyped donors of the cohort, with about 19% of those sequences being non-productive. The paper as a whole reports these results and caveats: In the study, 164 TCR beta chains were listed as associated with cytomegalovirus. According to a later analysis, parvovirus B19, influenza, CMV and Epstein-Barr virus appeared linked to several top co-occurrence clusters. Three of the identified cytomegalovirus-associated TCR beta chains were confirmed in vitro to be specific for cytomegalovirus antigens. In a later analysis, TCR association rates were found to vary across HLA loci, with the most associated TCRs seen for DRB1 alleles and the fewest for HLA-C alleles. In both the original and validation cohorts, the classifier was reported to diagnose cytomegalovirus status with high specificity and sensitivity. The cohort was sequenced for TCR beta chains only, and without alpha or paired-chain data the features that could be detected were limited. In a later genetic analysis, a missense DCLRE1C variant was associated with V-gene and J-gene trimming of TCR beta chains, and the association was replicated in an independent cohort. CMV serostatus was the only immune exposure information available for the cohort. A later analysis found that most CMV-associated TCR beta chains appeared HLA-restricted, with HLA associations seemingly driven largely by CMV exposure. The sequencing pipeline was judged likely to have produced a cluster of highly shared sequence variants as a technical artifact. Sequencing depth was assumed to be roughly uniform across donors in the presence/absence analyses, though that assumption may not hold. Correlated functional status among segregating V segments might reflect linkage disequilibrium, but an unknown experimental factor could not be ruled out. A further reported finding was that TCR beta sequences accurately predicted the HLA-A and HLA-B alleles for most subjects in the first cohort. While some public TCRs were present in many individuals, most TCR sequences turned up only very rarely across donors. Assigning TCR associations to individual alleles was difficult when HLA alleles, especially DR and DQ, strongly co-occurred. Because HLA typing was unavailable for some donors at each locus, only the typed subset was used in association tests. Broadly in line with IMGT annotations, most TCR beta V segments showed up in productive rearrangements about 90% or about 30% of the time in an earlier analysis of roughly 590 of the donors. A later analysis found that HLA-associated TCR beta chains were more clonally expanded and had lower generation probabilities than equally common non-associated chains. At a false discovery rate of 0.05, a later analysis linked about 17,000 TCR beta sequences to specific HLA alleles. Because counts were too low, more than 15 rarely observed V segments, including chromosome 9 orphons, were excluded from the earlier analysis of under 650 of the donors. According to the authors, the approach could potentially be generalized to other disease states and immunological phenotypes. According to a later genetic analysis, donors in an Asian-associated ancestry cluster had fewer N-insertions in productive TCRs than the approximately 610-donor mean.

The library was obtained by the immunoSEQ multiplex PCR assay. A mixture of 60 forward primers for TCR Vbeta segments and 13 reverse primers for TCR Jbeta segments was used in the multiplex PCR. The CDR3 region of rearranged TCR beta genes was amplified from genomic DNA by a multiplex PCR assay. On the Illumina HiSeq System, the amplified TCR beta libraries were sequenced as 87-base-pair reads. Per the source publication's procedure: Across the roughly 700 repertoires, a later analysis counted some 80 million unique TCR beta chains, some 11 million of which were shared by at least two donors. Raw reads were error-corrected and collapsed into unique sequences with a nearest-neighbor algorithm that merged closely related sequences to remove PCR and sequencing errors. Alignment of CDR3 sequences to IMGT reference sequences was used to assign V, D and J gene segments. Each retained sequence needed at least a six-nucleotide match to both a V gene segment and a J gene segment. Rearrangements were called productive when the CDR3 lacked stop codons and stayed in frame with V and J; all others were non-productive. CDR3 was defined according to IMGT convention as the region running from the second conserved V-encoded cysteine to the conserved J-encoded phenylalanine. Sequences without an unambiguous match to a single V gene segment were excluded from the earlier analysis of several hundred of the donors. An earlier analysis of fewer than 750 of the donors called V segments functional above 56.7% productive rearrangements and segregating when the between-donor standard deviation exceeded 5%. A statistical classification framework was developed to diagnose cytomegalovirus status using the catalog of TCR beta chain sequences. A later analysis assigned V and J genes by comparing TCR nucleotide sequences with IMGT/GENE-DB human TR gene sequences. Using the TCRdist pipeline, a later analysis assigned CDR3 sequences along with most-parsimonious VDJ recombination scenarios. In a later analysis, every TCR beta chain was defined by the combination of its CDR3 amino acid sequence and its V-gene family, and reads without a unique V-gene family were dropped. In a later analysis, approximately 590 highly shared, low-generation-probability nucleotide sequences were removed to address suspected cross-contamination and a sequencing artifact. In a later analysis, a clonal expansion index was calculated for each public chain from normalized within-repertoire ranks of inferred template counts. In a later analysis, generation probabilities were computed using a VDJ recombination model fitted to out-of-frame rearrangements, and the results were checked against IGoR. Hypergeometric tests were used in a later analysis to score TCR-TCR, TCR-HLA and TCR-CMV co-occurrence, with a repertoire-size bias correction applied to the TCR pairs. In a later analysis, false discovery rates were estimated by permuting HLA or CMV assignments 20 times. In a later analysis, co-occurring TCRs were grouped with DBSCAN, and TCRdist sequence similarity was added when clustering was performed within HLA-allele-positive subsets. For co-occurrence clustering, repertoires with fewer than 30,000 or more than 120,000 public chains were excluded, along with roughly 5 repertoires with anomalous nucleotide sharing. TCRdb's version of the immuneACCESS table is confined to in-frame rearrangements and falls short of the full clone set. An unresolved V gene accounts for under half of the shortfall where checked; the remainder is of unknown origin. The DNA gave D and trimming, while V, J and clone size come from that table. The sample data list over 110,000 clones, and 70% to 80% of these were observed just once. The leading ten clones occupy 5% to 8% of the sample.

The cohort consisted of hundreds of healthy bone marrow donors. At the time of sampling, every cohort member was nominally healthy, though immune exposures that went unrecorded were likely present. The donor tested CMV seropositive and was one of the 289 seropositive cohort members. Every donor gave a peripheral blood sample, and the peripheral blood mononuclear cells from that sample were used for TCR beta sequencing. Genomic DNA was extracted from the blood cell samples with the Qiagen DNeasy Blood Extraction Kit. A remark on this clone: This receptor's antigen is unknown. No base qualities exist here, and no much larger clone lies one base off it.

The TCR originated in a woman aged 40 to 50 in good health and CMV-seropositive. Material: PBMCs.

This receptor has the CDR3 CASSPTTGAAYEQYF. In nucleotides, the sequence is TGTGCCAGCAGCCCGACGACAGGGGCCGCCTACGAGCAGTACTTC. The sequence joins TRBV11-2 to TRBJ2-7; TRBD1 lines up with 8 middle nucleotides. The CDR3 goes from the cysteine to the phenylalanine over 15 residues. Only the CDR3 part of the read is kept: 45 bases, read in frame from the first base. The germline V gene yields SGHAT for CDR1 and FQNNGV for CDR2. Compared with germline, V lacks 5 bases and J lacks 2 bases; bases without a gene match: 8.